This T cell receptor (beta chain) was identified in a study of cytomegalovirus exposure and HLA in healthy donors. Study-wide findings and caveats: Reportedly, diagnosis of cytomegalovirus status by the classifier showed high specificity and sensitivity. The study recorded some 160 TCR beta chains that were cytomegalovirus-associated.

Clones were read by immunoSEQ multiplex PCR, and TCRdb kept only the in-frame ones, dropping some. The sample holds some 98,000 clones, 87% seen once. Details on this clone: Its antigen remains unidentified.

This CDR3 region has 12 residues. With V trimmed by 0 bases and J by 8 bases, 0 bases remained unmatched. CDR1 and CDR2 (germline): WSHSY, SAAADI. Source material: PBMCs. This clonotype was obtained from a young man in good health and CMV-seropositive. The chain links TRBV10-2 to TRBJ1-1; 7 bases map to TRBD1. CDR3 residues: CASSESGGEAFF. In DNA, the CDR3 is TGCGCCAGCAGTGAGTCAGGGGGCGAAGCTTTCTTT.